This entry describes one T cell receptor beta chain. Membership in each cohort depended on participant-reported clinical history. Data came from immunoSEQ multiplex PCR; TCRdb stores just in-frame clones and leaves some out. The sample holds approximately 490,000 clones, more than 85% seen once. The data stem from a study of blood T cell repertoires in COVID-19. Across the whole study: Material from acute and convalescent COVID-19 was sourced from the United States, Italy and Spain. PBMCs, B-cell-depleted T cells, or T cells provided the cDNA or gDNA that made up the material.

CDR1 is SGHAT and CDR2 is FQNNGV in the germline V gene. V trimming: 5 bases; J trimming: 8 bases; junction bases outside the gene matches: 6. The CDR3 is made up of 15 amino acids. The sequence was obtained from a woman aged 55-75 years who had recovered from COVID-19. Material for sequencing was PBMCs or T cells enriched from blood (not recorded which). The chain carries TRBV11-2 and TRBJ1-4; 12 nucleotides agree with TRBD1. CDR3 bases: TGTGCCAGCAGCATTTCCGGGACAGGGGGCGAAAAACTGTTTTTT. It encodes CASSISGTGGEKLFF.